The 29 T cell receptor beta chains below were found in one sample sequenced in a study of cytomegalovirus exposure and HLA in healthy donors. Clones were sequenced by immunoSEQ multiplex PCR, and TCRdb holds only the in-frame ones, with some missing. The table records some 150,000 clones, roughly 90% of them present only once. Sequenced sample: PBMCs. Every receptor here comes from a man between 18 and 35 years old in good health and CMV-seropositive.

This clone is a singleton in its sample. J is TRBJ2-5 and V is TRBV30; 8 positions agree with TRBD2. Germline V gene data show CDR1 as GTSNPN and CDR2 as SVGIG (reference sequence). Trimming took 0 bases from V and 4 from J; bases not matched to a gene: 1. This CDR3 contains 13 residues. CDR3 region: CAWSVLAGETQYF. The CDR3 DNA reads TGTGCCTGGAGTGTGCTAGCGGGAGAGACCCAGTACTTC.

The chain links TRBV14 to TRBJ2-1; the D gene is possibly TRBD2 (7 bases). The CDR3 has 16 amino acids. Between the trimmed V and J ends, which lost 1 base and 8 bases, there was a span of 18 bases. CDR1 is SGHDN and CDR2 is FVKESK in the germline V gene. The CDR3 is CASSQGGRGLEDEQFF. Here the CDR3 DNA reads TGTGCCAGCAGCCAAGGAGGGCGGGGGCTAGAGGATGAGCAGTTCTTC.

The chain uses TRBV7-6 and TRBJ2-7, with TRBD1 matching over 7 bases. Per germline, CDR1 SGHVS and CDR2 FNYEAQ. The V and J ends lost 2 bases and 3 bases, in that order; junction bases with no gene match: 4. The CDR3 is made up of 14 amino acids. DNA of the CDR3: TGTGCCAGCAGCTTAAGTCCAGGGGGCTACGAGCAGTACTTC. Translated, it gives CASSLSPGGYEQYF. The full variable domain, with the rest looked up from reference TRBV7-6 and TRBJ2-7, is GAGVSQSPRYKVTKRGQDVALRCDPISGHVSLYWYRQALGQGPEFLTYFNYEAQQDKSGLPNDRFSAERPEGSISTLTIQRTEQRDSAMYRCASSLSPGGYEQYFGPGTRLTVT.

CDR3: CASSQDSGRGEQYF. CDR3 nucleotides: TGCGCCAGCAGCCAAGATAGCGGGAGAGGGGAGCAGTACTTC. V and J are TRBV4-1 and TRBJ2-7, with 9 nucleotides matching TRBD2. V shed 0 bases and J 7 bases; nucleotides not matched to a gene: 4. Germline assignment: CDR1 MGHRA and CDR2 YSYEKL. This CDR3 has 14 amino acids.

V is TRBV2 and J is TRBJ1-5; 10 bases match TRBD1. The V and J ends lost 4 bases and 5 bases, in that order; junction bases with no gene match: 2. The CDR3 has 14 residues. Germline values: CDR1 SNHLY, CDR2 FYNNEI. CDR3 nucleotide sequence: TGTGCCAGCAGTGGGACAGGGGGATATCAGCCCCAGCATTTT. This translates into CASSGTGGYQPQHF.

J is TRBJ2-6 and V is TRBV10-2; D is uncertain. The CDR3 is made up of 13 amino acids. Per the germline V gene, CDR1 is WSHSY and CDR2 is SAAADI. The V end was cut by 8 bases, the J end by 3 bases, with 8 bases between. CDR3 amino acids: CASYFVGANVLTF. The CDR3 DNA sequence: TGCGCCAGCTACTTCGTTGGGGCCAACGTCCTGACTTTC.

The rearrangement links TRBV6-6 to TRBJ2-1; D is unresolved. V gave up 5 bases and J gave up 2 bases, with 4 bases separating them. Germline CDR1 and CDR2: MNHNY and SVGAGI (reference sequence). CDR3 length equals 12 residues. The CDR3 loop is CASSPTYNEQFF. Written as DNA, the CDR3 is TGTGCCAGCAGTCCAACCTACAATGAGCAGTTCTTC.

This clone was recorded once. V and J are TRBV2 and TRBJ2-5; 10 nucleotides align to TRBD2. The germline V gene has CDR1 SNHLY and CDR2 FYNNEI. The CDR3 runs to 16 residues. The V segment lost 1 base and the J segment 3 bases; nucleotides outside the gene matches: 5. CDR3 amino acids: CASSEVGTSGKETQYF. In DNA, the CDR3 is TGTGCCAGCAGTGAAGTAGGCACTAGCGGGAAAGAGACCCAGTACTTC.

This clone was counted a few times. This chain joins TRBV6-5 and TRBJ1-1, with 8 bases lining up with TRBD1. J gave up 3 bases and V 2 bases, and 2 bases lay outside the gene matches. CDR1 and CDR2 from the germline V gene are MNHEY and SVGAGI. This CDR3 region has 14 residues. This CDR3 is CASSYTDRDTEAFF. The CDR3 DNA sequence: TGTGCCAGCAGTTACACGGACAGGGACACTGAAGCTTTCTTT.

The chain couples TRBV7-9 to TRBJ2-7; TRBD2 matches 7 bases. Germline V gene sequence: CDR1 SEHNR, CDR2 FQNEAQ (reference sequence). The V segment lost 1 base and the J segment 3 bases; nucleotides outside the gene matches: 6. The CDR3 has 15 residues. For the CDR3, the DNA is TGTGCCAGCAGCTTAGACGGGCCGGGAGGCTACGAGCAGTACTTC. It translates to CASSLDGPGGYEQYF.

The CDR3 spells CASSSTGTAYEQYF. The CDR3 DNA sequence: TGTGCCAGCAGCTCGACCGGGACAGCCTACGAGCAGTACTTC. This chain links TRBV7-6 with TRBJ2-7; 7 bases match TRBD1. The CDR3 has 14 amino acids. The V and J ends lost 4 bases and 2 bases, in that order; junction bases with no gene match: 5. Germline V CDR1 and CDR2: SGHVS, FNYEAQ. Combining the CDR3 with reference TRBV7-6 and TRBJ2-7 gives the whole variable domain GAGVSQSPRYKVTKRGQDVALRCDPISGHVSLYWYRQALGQGPEFLTYFNYEAQQDKSGLPNDRFSAERPEGSISTLTIQRTEQRDSAMYRCASSSTGTAYEQYFGPGTRLTVT.

This chain joins TRBV4-3 and TRBJ1-5; TRBD1 agrees at 7 bases. The CDR3 is made up of 17 amino acids. Trimming took 0 bases from V and 3 from J; bases not matched to a gene: 8. The germline CDR1 and CDR2 sequences are LGHNA and YSLEER. The CDR3 sequence is CASSQEYRTGINQPQHF. Here the CDR3 DNA reads TGCGCCAGCAGCCAAGAGTATCGGACAGGTATCAATCAGCCCCAGCATTTT.

The rearrangement links TRBV19 to TRBJ1-1; 10 nucleotides agree with TRBD1. This CDR3 has 16 residues. Trimming took 5 bases from V and 4 from J; bases not matched to a gene: 10. Germline CDR1 LNHDA, CDR2 SQIVND (reference sequence). The CDR3 nucleotides read TGTGCCAGTAGTTCCCAAAGACAGGGGGCAGGCACTGAAGCTTTCTTT. Protein sequence: CASSSQRQGAGTEAFF.

The V call is TRBV11-2, the J call TRBJ1-6; D may be TRBD1 (5 bases). CDR1 SGHAT and CDR2 FQNNGV come from the germline V gene. The CDR3 covers 15 residues. The V gene lost 1 base and the J gene lost 7 bases, with 11 bases spanning the gap. As DNA, the CDR3 is TGTGCCAGCAGCTTAGGTAGACAGACAAATTCACCCCTCCACTTT. This translates into CASSLGRQTNSPLHF.

The table lists this clone with a few counts. The J gene is TRBJ2-7, the V gene TRBV7-3; TRBD2 agrees at 11 bases. Germline CDR1 SGHTA, CDR2 FQGTGA. With V trimmed by 3 bases and J by 6 bases, 1 base remained unmatched. The CDR3 contains 13 residues. CDR3 residues: CASSLTSGTEQYF. In DNA, the CDR3 is TGTGCCAGCAGCTTGACTAGCGGGACCGAGCAGTACTTC.

This clone was detected only once. The J gene is TRBJ2-7, the V gene TRBV7-9; 12 nucleotides align to TRBD2. Germline CDR1 reads SEHNR; CDR2 reads FQNEAQ (reference sequence). Trimming at V came to 1 base and at J to 2 bases, leaving 9 bases not matched to a gene. The CDR3 runs to 18 residues. CDR3 nucleotide sequence: TGTGCCAGCAGCTTAGTCCACCGGACTAGCGGGATAGCCTACGAGCAGTACTTC. This sequence encodes CASSLVHRTSGIAYEQYF.

This clone was seen just once. The chain uses TRBV13 and TRBJ2-3, with a weak D call TRBD1 (6 bases). Trimming shortened V by 5 bases and J by 3 bases, and 12 bases separated the two germline ends. The CDR3 runs to 14 residues. CDR1 is PRHDT, CDR2 FYEKMQ, per germline (reference sequence). CDR3 residues: CASSRGQTTDTQYF. The DNA of the CDR3 is TGTGCCAGCAGCCGTGGACAGACGACAGATACGCAGTATTTT.

This chain uses TRBV7-9 with TRBJ2-7, with D possibly TRBD2 on 5 matching bases. Germline CDR1 and CDR2: SEHNR and FQNEAQ (reference sequence). The germline V and J ends were trimmed by 7 bases and 7 bases, with 17 bases remaining between them. The CDR3 is 13 amino acids. The DNA for the CDR3 is TGTGCCAGCACGACCTCCGAGAGAGGGGAGCAGTACTTC. It translates to CASTTSERGEQYF.

A remark on this clone: Other DNA sequences in the sample encode the same CDR3. The V and J genes are TRBV6-5 and TRBJ1-6; D perhaps matches TRBD1 (6 bases). The CDR3 spans 12 residues. V lost 5 bases to trimming and J lost 8 bases, with 7 bases between them. In germline, CDR1 is MNHEY, CDR2 SVGAGI. The CDR3 loop reads CASSRTDSPLHF. DNA for the CDR3: TGTGCCAGCAGTCGGACAGATTCACCCCTCCACTTT.

The genes are TRBV5-4 and TRBJ1-3, with 9 nucleotides matching TRBD1. CDR1 is SGHNT, CDR2 YYREEE, per germline (reference sequence). The J segment lost 4 bases and the V segment lost 0 bases, leaving 2 bases of the junction unmatched. The CDR3 spans 15 residues. The CDR3 is CASSLAGQGGNTIYF. The DNA for the CDR3 is TGTGCCAGCAGCTTGGCCGGACAGGGGGGAAACACCATATATTTT.

The CDR3 loop is CASSRQAHQETQYF. The DNA of the CDR3 is TGCGCCAGCAGCCGACAGGCCCACCAAGAGACCCAGTACTTC. V usage is TRBV4-3 and J usage is TRBJ2-5; maybe TRBD1 (6 bases). This CDR3 is 14 amino acids long. Per germline, CDR1 LGHNA and CDR2 YSLEER. The V end lost 4 bases, the J end lost 0 bases, and 9 bases lay between the germline ends.

J is TRBJ2-7 and V is TRBV4-1; the match to TRBD1 covers 8 bases. V lost 1 base, J lost 4 bases, and 9 bases stayed unmatched. The CDR3 length is 16 residues. Per the germline V gene, CDR1 is MGHRA and CDR2 is YSYEKL. As DNA, the CDR3 is TGCGCCAGCAGCCAAGTAGGCGGACAGGGACAATACGAGCAGTACTTC. It encodes CASSQVGGQGQYEQYF.

The sample holds many counts of this clone. The V gene is TRBV4-1, the J gene TRBJ2-7; perhaps TRBD2 as D (5 bases). The germline V gene encodes CDR1 MGHRA and CDR2 YSYEKL. V was cut by 0 bases and J by 2 bases, with 14 bases left in between. This CDR3 spans 16 amino acids. The CDR3 region has the DNA TGCGCCAGCAGCCAAGATCGGGAACTCGGGCCCTACGAGCAGTACTTC. Residues: CASSQDRELGPYEQYF.

The chain combines TRBV5-1 with TRBJ2-7, with a tentative D call TRBD1 (6 bases). CDR1 and CDR2 from the germline V gene are SGHRS and YFSETQ. This CDR3 has 13 amino acids. The germline V and J ends were trimmed by 7 bases and 1 base, with 12 bases remaining between them. The CDR3 DNA is TGCGCCAGCGCGCTCGACAGGTCCTACGAGCAGTACTTC. Its protein product is CASALDRSYEQYF.

The chain carries TRBV4-3 and TRBJ1-1; a weak D match, TRBD1 (5 bases). CDR3 length equals 17 residues. V lost 0 bases and J 3 bases, leaving 17 bases between the germline ends. Per the germline V gene, CDR1 is LGHNA and CDR2 is YSLEER. CDR3 nucleotides: TGCGCCAGCAGCCAAGATCCCGATCGGGACTTTGACACTGAAGCTTTCTTT. This codes for CASSQDPDRDFDTEAFF.

The rearrangement joins TRBV6-1 to TRBJ2-3; TRBD2 matches 8 bases. The CDR3 runs to 16 residues. CDR1 and CDR2 (germline): MNHNS, SASEGT. The V and J ends lost 3 bases and 6 bases, in that order; junction bases with no gene match: 11. CDR3 residues: CASSDSTSGLGDTQYF. CDR3 DNA sequence: TGTGCCAGCAGTGATAGTACTAGCGGCCTGGGGGATACGCAGTATTTT.

This chain uses TRBV4-1 with TRBJ1-6; 12 nucleotides align to TRBD1. Germline V gene data show CDR1 as MGHRA and CDR2 as YSYEKL. J lost 7 bases, V lost 3 bases, and 16 bases had no gene match. This CDR3 has 20 residues. The CDR3: CASSQTGTGGRKGPNSPLHF. CDR3 in DNA: TGCGCCAGCAGCCAGACCGGGACAGGGGGCAGAAAAGGGCCGAATTCACCCCTCCACTTT.

This clone was detected only a few times. The chain employs TRBV5-8 and TRBJ1-2; 7 nucleotides match TRBD1. Trimming cost V 3 bases and J 4 bases; bases outside gene matches: 9. Germline V gene sequence: CDR1 SGHTS, CDR2 YDEGEE. The CDR3 contains 15 residues. CDR3 sequence reads: CASSSYDREFYGYTF. CDR3 nucleotides: TGTGCCAGCAGCTCGTACGACAGGGAATTCTATGGCTACACCTTC.

The chain carries TRBV15 and TRBJ2-1; 12 nucleotides line up with TRBD2. Germline V CDR1 and CDR2: LNHNV, YYDKDF (reference sequence). J was trimmed by 1 base and V by 1 base; bases with no gene match: 5. The CDR3 is 18 amino acids. This CDR3 is CATSRGLAGASSYNEQFF. The DNA of the CDR3 is TGTGCCACCAGCAGAGGACTAGCGGGGGCCTCTTCCTACAATGAGCAGTTCTTC.